A single T cell receptor beta chain is shown here with its context. This sample stems from a study of T cell repertoires in ileal Crohn's disease. Per sample, about 460 nanograms of biopsy DNA were TCRB immunosequenced. The table came from immunoSEQ multiplex PCR; TCRdb's copy has only in-frame clones and leaves some out. The sample contains roughly 29,000 clones, over 75% of which appear only once. The CDR3 contains 14 residues. Trimming took off 0 bases at V and 2 bases at J, with 8 bases between the two ends. Germline-derived CDR1 and CDR2 are SGHKS and YYEKEE (reference sequence). Sample: ileal tissue. V gene TRBV5-5 combines with J gene TRBJ1-2; possible D gene TRBD1, 6 bases. The TCR comes from an adult with Crohn's disease. CDR3 sequence: CASSLAGENYGYTF. The CDR3 DNA reads as TGTGCCAGCAGCTTGGCAGGGGAGAACTATGGCTACACCTTC.